A selection of T cell receptor beta chains follows, all from one sample in a study of T cells in Graves' hyperthyroidism and ophthalmopathy. Via MiXCR, TCRdb re-called the multiplex PCR reads, giving one row per CDR3 protein. This table holds fewer than 500,000 distinct CDR3 sequences, less than 15% found once. The sample consisted of blood. The receptors stem from a man aged 30-40 years with Graves' hyperthyroidism that later progressed to Graves' ophthalmopathy. Both conserved end residues are part of each CDR3. The order of the fields is V gene, CDR3 protein.

>TRBV29-1
CSVLERRSYEQYF
>TRBV29-1
CSVGRERGEQYF
>TRBV6-1
CASSSSSEAFF
>TRBV28
CASSSEGPYYGYTF
>TRBV28
CASSLGGTNEKLFF
>TRBV11-3
CASSPRDRTNTEAFF
>TRBV6-5
CASSYVDRGAYSPLHF
>TRBV7-8
CASSPVPRRSYEQYF
>TRBV7-3
CASSVLTDTQYF
>TRBV11-2
CASSLGLAWADTQYF